These T cell receptor beta chains were read from a single sample in a study of T cells after posttransplantation cyclophosphamide. The method was immunoSEQ multiplex PCR; TCRdb's version includes in-frame clones alone and lacks a portion of them. The sample lists approximately 45,000 clones; around nine tenths were seen once. The specimen sequenced was PBMCs. These receptors all stem from a woman in her forties or fifties in good health and a related stem cell transplant donor. The CDR3 runs from the conserved cysteine through the conserved F or W. The D gene is left open where the match is weak. Some rows mark clone size as missing; the rest say once, few, many or name a class of expanded clone.

j_call | clone_size | v_call | cdr3_length | d_call | cdr3_nt | cdr3_aa
TRBJ1-5 | . | TRBV5-1 | 15 | . | TGCGCCAGCAGTCTGCGGGGGGCGAAGGATCAGCCCCAGCATTTT | CASSLRGAKDQPQHF
TRBJ2-3 | . | TRBV5-1 | 14 | . | TGCGCCAGCAGCTTGGACAGGCACACAGATACGCAGTATTTT | CASSLDRHTDTQYF
TRBJ2-5 | . | TRBV19 | 13 | TRBD1 | TGTGCCAGTAGTACGGACAGGGAAGAGACCCAGTACTTC | CASSTDREETQYF
TRBJ1-2 | . | TRBV19 | 15 | . | TGTGCCAGTAGTATTCTCGGAGAGCTTACCTATGGCTACACCTTC | CASSILGELTYGYTF
TRBJ2-3 | . | TRBV19 | 19 | TRBD2 | TGTGCCAGTAGTATTGGTCCGACTAGCGGGGCGGCCAGCACAGATACGCAGTATTTT | CASSIGPTSGAASTDTQYF
TRBJ1-4 | . | TRBV4-1 | 15 | . | TGCGCCAGCAGCCAACTCAGAGCCGACAAGGAAAAACTGTTTTTT | CASSQLRADKEKLFF
TRBJ2-7 | . | TRBV7-9 | 15 | TRBD2 | TGTGCCAGCAGCCCCGGGACTAGCGGGACCTACGAGCAGTACTTC | CASSPGTSGTYEQYF
TRBJ2-3 | . | TRBV7-3 | 12 | . | TGTGCCAGCAGCTTAGGGGTAGGGACACAGTATTTT | CASSLGVGTQYF
TRBJ1-1 | . | TRBV6-1 | 11 | TRBD1 | TGTGCCAGGGACAGGCCCCCTGAAGCTTTCTTT | CARDRPPEAFF
TRBJ1-2 | . | TRBV30 | 13 | . | TGTGCCTGGAGAGAGAGTCGCGTCTATGGCTACACCTTC | CAWRESRVYGYTF
TRBJ1-2 | . | TRBV7-9 | 16 | TRBD1 | TGTGCCAGCAGCCCGCGGAGGGACAGGCATTACTATGGCTACACCTTC | CASSPRRDRHYYGYTF
TRBJ2-7 | . | TRBV6-5 | 13 | . | TGTGCCAGCAGCCCGGACTTGTTCTACGAGCAGTACTTC | CASSPDLFYEQYF
TRBJ2-7 | . | TRBV6-1 | 15 | . | TGTGCCAGCAGTGAAAGGTGGGGGGATTCCTACGAGCAGTACTTC | CASSERWGDSYEQYF
TRBJ1-2 | once | TRBV5-6 | 16 | TRBD1 | TGTGCCAGCAGCTTGGATCGCGGACAGGGGCACTATGGCTACACCTTC | CASSLDRGQGHYGYTF
TRBJ2-1 | . | TRBV14 | 15 | TRBD2 | TGTGCCAGCAGCCCGGGACTAGCGCACTACAATGAGCAGTTCTTC | CASSPGLAHYNEQFF
TRBJ1-1 | . | TRBV9 | 14 | . | TGTGCCAGCAGCGTTTCGTGGCAGGGGACTGAAGCTTTCTTT | CASSVSWQGTEAFF
TRBJ1-5 | . | TRBV6-5 | 14 | . | TGTGCCCTCGGGGACACTTCTTCAAATCAGCCCCAGCATTTT | CALGDTSSNQPQHF
TRBJ1-1 | . | TRBV6-1 | 13 | TRBD1 | TGTGCCAGCAAGAACACAGGGGGCACTGAAGCTTTCTTT | CASKNTGGTEAFF
TRBJ2-5 | . | TRBV15 | 15 | . | TGTGCCACCAGCTCTGGGGCGGAGAGCCAAGAGACCCAGTACTTC | CATSSGAESQETQYF
TRBJ1-6 | . | TRBV10-3 | 15 | TRBD1 | TGTGCCATCAGTGTAACAGGGGAGTCAGGATCACCCCTCCACTTT | CAISVTGESGSPLHF
TRBJ1-2 | . | TRBV19 | 17 | . | TGTGCCAGTACCCGTTTTGGGCTCCGGCCCCTTTATGCGGGCTACACCTTC | CASTRFGLRPLYAGYTF
TRBJ2-7 | . | TRBV18 | 14 | TRBD1 | TGTGCCAGCTCACCCGGGACAGGAACCTACGAGCAGTACTTC | CASSPGTGTYEQYF
TRBJ2-3 | . | TRBV11-2 | 14 | . | TGTGCCAGCAGCTTAGATCGCGACTCAGATACGCAGTATTTT | CASSLDRDSDTQYF
TRBJ2-7 | . | TRBV6-5 | 14 | TRBD1 | TGTGCCAGCAGTTCGAAGGACAGGGCCTACGAGCAGTACTTC | CASSSKDRAYEQYF
TRBJ1-6 | . | TRBV7-9 | 15 | . | TGTGCCAGCAGCTCACCGGGACACTCTAATTCCCCCCTCCACTTT | CASSSPGHSNSPLHF
TRBJ2-3 | . | TRBV29-1 | 11 | . | TGCAGCGTCGCGCCTGCAGATACGCAGTATTTT | CSVAPADTQYF
TRBJ1-1 | . | TRBV7-8 | 13 | . | TGTGCCAGCAGCTTATTAATGAACACTGAAGCTTTCTTT | CASSLLMNTEAFF
TRBJ1-2 | . | TRBV5-8 | 14 | . | TGTGCCAGCAGCTTCCTTAGGGGGACCTATGGCTACACCTTC | CASSFLRGTYGYTF
TRBJ2-3 | . | TRBV6-4 | 18 | TRBD2 | TGTGCCAGCAGTGTGGCTAGCGGGGGGGCTTGGAGCACAGATACGCAGTATTTT | CASSVASGGAWSTDTQYF
TRBJ2-5 | . | TRBV30 | 18 | TRBD1 | TGTGCCTGGAGTAGACCGGGACAGGGGGCTCTTAGCCAAGAGACCCAGTACTTC | CAWSRPGQGALSQETQYF
TRBJ1-3 | . | TRBV6-5 | 15 | . | TGTGCCAGCAGTTACTCAGGGGTTAGTGGAGACACCATATATTTT | CASSYSGVSGDTIYF
TRBJ1-5 | . | TRBV27 | 15 | . | TGTGCCAGCAGTTTGGGGGGGCGAGGCAATCAGCCCCAGCATTTT | CASSLGGRGNQPQHF
TRBJ1-6 | once | TRBV7-9 | 17 | . | TGTGCCAGCAGCTTAGACAGGCCGAGCTCCTATAATTCACCCCTCCACTTT | CASSLDRPSSYNSPLHF
TRBJ1-5 | once | TRBV28 | 14 | . | TGTGCCAGCACTGGAGCAGGGGCTGGTAAACCCCAGCATTTT | CASTGAGAGKPQHF
TRBJ1-1 | . | TRBV5-1 | 14 | . | TGCGCCAGCAGCGACGGCGGACAGAACACTGAAGCTTTCTTT | CASSDGGQNTEAFF
TRBJ2-6 | . | TRBV21-1 | 15 | . | TGTGCCAGTCCGGGGACGGGAGCTGGGGCCAACGTCCTGACTTTC | CASPGTGAGANVLTF
TRBJ2-5 | few | TRBV6-1 | 15 | TRBD1 | TGTGCCAGCAGTCCTGACAGGGGGAAGAAAGAGACCCAGTACTTC | CASSPDRGKKETQYF
TRBJ2-1 | . | TRBV15 | 18 | . | TGTGCCACCAGCAGATCGGGTCAGGGCATGGGCTCCTACAATGAGCAGTTCTTC | CATSRSGQGMGSYNEQFF
TRBJ2-3 | . | TRBV2 | 15 | TRBD1 | TGTGCCAGCAGTGGGGGGACAGGGGGCACAGATACGCAGTATTTT | CASSGGTGGTDTQYF
TRBJ2-7 | . | TRBV7-9 | 18 | . | TGTGCCAGCAGCTTAGCGCGGGGACAGCATCTTCTACCCTACGAGCAGTACTTC | CASSLARGQHLLPYEQYF
TRBJ2-7 | . | TRBV15 | 16 | . | TGTGCCACCAGCAGAGTTCCGTCCGGGGGTATCCACGAGCAGTACTTC | CATSRVPSGGIHEQYF
TRBJ2-1 | . | TRBV19 | 18 | TRBD2 | TGTGCCAGTAGTATAATCACGGGGGGGGGATTCTCCTACAATGAGCAGTTCTTC | CASSIITGGGFSYNEQFF
TRBJ2-5 | . | TRBV5-1 | 14 | TRBD2 | TGCGCCAGCAGCTTGGGACTAGCGTACGAGACCCAGTACTTC | CASSLGLAYETQYF
TRBJ2-7 | . | TRBV30 | 13 | TRBD2 | TGTGCCTGGGATCTAGCGGGAGATAATGAGCAGTACTTC | CAWDLAGDNEQYF